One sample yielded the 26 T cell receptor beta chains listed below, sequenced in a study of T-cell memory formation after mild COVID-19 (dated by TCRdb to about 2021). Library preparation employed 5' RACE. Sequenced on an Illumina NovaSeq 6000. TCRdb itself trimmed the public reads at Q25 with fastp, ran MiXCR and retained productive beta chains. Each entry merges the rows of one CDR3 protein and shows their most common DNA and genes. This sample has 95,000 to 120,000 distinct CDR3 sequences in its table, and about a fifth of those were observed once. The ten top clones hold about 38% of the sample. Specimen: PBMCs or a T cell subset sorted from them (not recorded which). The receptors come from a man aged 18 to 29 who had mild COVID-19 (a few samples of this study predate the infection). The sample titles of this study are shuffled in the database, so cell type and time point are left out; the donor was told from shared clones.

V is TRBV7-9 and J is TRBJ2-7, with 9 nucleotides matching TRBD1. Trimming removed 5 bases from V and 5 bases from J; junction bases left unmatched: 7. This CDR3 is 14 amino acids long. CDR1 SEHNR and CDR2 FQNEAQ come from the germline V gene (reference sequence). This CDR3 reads CASSRTGGGNEQYV. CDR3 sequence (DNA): TGTGCCAGCAGCCGTACAGGGGGCGGAAACGAGCAGTACGTC.

The CDR3 reads CATSRRIGDSPYEQYF. DNA of the CDR3: TGTGCCACCAGCAGACGCATCGGGGACAGTCCCTACGAGCAGTACTTC. This chain uses TRBV15 with TRBJ2-7; 7 bases match TRBD1. CDR1 and CDR2 from the germline V gene are LNHNV and YYDKDF (reference sequence). The J segment lost 2 bases and the V segment lost 2 bases, leaving 9 bases of the junction unmatched. The CDR3 spans 16 residues.

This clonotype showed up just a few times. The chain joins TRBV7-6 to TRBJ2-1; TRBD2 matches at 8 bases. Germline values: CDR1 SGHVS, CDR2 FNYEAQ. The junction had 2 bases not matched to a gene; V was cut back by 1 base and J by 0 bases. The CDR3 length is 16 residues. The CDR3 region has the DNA TGTGCCAGCAGCTTAGTACGGGGGGGCTCCTACAATGAGCAGTTCTTC. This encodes CASSLVRGGSYNEQFF.

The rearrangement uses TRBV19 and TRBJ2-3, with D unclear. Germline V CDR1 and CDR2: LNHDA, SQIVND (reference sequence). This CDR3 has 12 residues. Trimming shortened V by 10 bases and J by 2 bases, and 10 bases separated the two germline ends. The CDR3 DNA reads TGTGCCACCGAAGGAATCACAGATACGCAGTATTTT. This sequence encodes CATEGITDTQYF.

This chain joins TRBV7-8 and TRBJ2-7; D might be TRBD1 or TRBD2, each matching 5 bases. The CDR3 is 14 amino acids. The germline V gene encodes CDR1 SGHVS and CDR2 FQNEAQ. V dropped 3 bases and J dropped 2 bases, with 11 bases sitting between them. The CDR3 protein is CASSFGDATYEQYF. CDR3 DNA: TGTGCCAGCAGCTTCGGGGACGCTACCTACGAGCAGTACTTC.

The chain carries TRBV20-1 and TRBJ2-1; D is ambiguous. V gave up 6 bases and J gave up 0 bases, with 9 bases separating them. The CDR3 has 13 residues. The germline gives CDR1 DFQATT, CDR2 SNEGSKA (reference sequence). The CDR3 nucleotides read TGCAGTGCCCACCCTTCCTCCTACAATGAGCAGTTCTTC. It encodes CSAHPSSYNEQFF.

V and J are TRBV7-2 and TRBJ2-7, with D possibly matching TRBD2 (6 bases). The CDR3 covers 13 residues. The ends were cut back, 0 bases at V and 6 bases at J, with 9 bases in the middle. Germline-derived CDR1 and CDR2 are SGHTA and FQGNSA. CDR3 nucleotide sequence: TGTGCCAGCAGCTTAGCGGGGAGGCGCGAGCAGTACGTC. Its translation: CASSLAGRREQYV.

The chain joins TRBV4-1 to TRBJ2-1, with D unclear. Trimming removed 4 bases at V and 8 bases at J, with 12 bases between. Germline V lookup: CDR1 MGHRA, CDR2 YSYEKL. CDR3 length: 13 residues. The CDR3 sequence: CASSPVNPDEQFF. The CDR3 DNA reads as TGCGCCAGCAGCCCGGTGAATCCGGATGAGCAGTTCTTC.

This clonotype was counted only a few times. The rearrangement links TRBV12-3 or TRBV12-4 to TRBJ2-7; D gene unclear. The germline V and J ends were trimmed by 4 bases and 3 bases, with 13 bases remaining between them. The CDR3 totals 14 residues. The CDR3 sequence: CASSSAGQIYEQYF. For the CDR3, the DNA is TGTGCCAGCAGTTCAGCCGGGCAGATCTACGAGCAGTACTTC.

The CDR3 DNA is TGTGCCAGCAGCTCGTACGGGGCGGGGGATTTTTACGAGCAGTACTTC. Protein: CASSSYGAGDFYEQYF. V gene TRBV7-9 combines with J gene TRBJ2-7; TRBD2 matches 7 bases. The V segment lost 4 bases and the J segment 4 bases; nucleotides outside the gene matches: 13. Germline loops: CDR1 SEHNR, CDR2 FQNEAQ (reference sequence). The CDR3 is 16 residues long.

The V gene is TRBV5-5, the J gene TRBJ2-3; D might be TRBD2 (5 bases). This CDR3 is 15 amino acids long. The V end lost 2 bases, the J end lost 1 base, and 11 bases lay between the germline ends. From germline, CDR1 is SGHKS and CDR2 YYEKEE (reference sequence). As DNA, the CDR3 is TGTGCCAGCAGCTTTCGGGGTACCCGCACAGATACGCAGTATTTT. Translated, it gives CASSFRGTRTDTQYF.

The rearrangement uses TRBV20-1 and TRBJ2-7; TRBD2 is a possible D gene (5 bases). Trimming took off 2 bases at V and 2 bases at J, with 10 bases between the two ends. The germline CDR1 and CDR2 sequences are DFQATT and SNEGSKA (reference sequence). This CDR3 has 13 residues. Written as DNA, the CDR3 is TGCAGTGCTAGACCCACCGGGACCTACGAGCAGTACGTC. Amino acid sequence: CSARPTGTYEQYV.

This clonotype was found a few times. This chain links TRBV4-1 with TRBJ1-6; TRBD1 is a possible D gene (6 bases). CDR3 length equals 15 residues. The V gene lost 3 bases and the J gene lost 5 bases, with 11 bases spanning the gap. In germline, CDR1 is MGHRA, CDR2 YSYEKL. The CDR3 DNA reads TGCGCCAGCAGCCAGACACAGGGTAATAATTCACCCCTCCACTTT. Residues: CASSQTQGNNSPLHF.

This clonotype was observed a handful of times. This CDR3 is CASSGGLAGGQGTQYF. CDR3 bases: TGTGCCAGCAGCGGCGGACTAGCGGGGGGGCAAGGTACGCAGTATTTT. J is TRBJ2-3 and V is TRBV9; 15 positions agree with TRBD2. This CDR3 region has 16 residues. After removal of 3 bases from V and 8 bases from J, the junction contained 7 bases not matched to a gene. Per the germline V gene, CDR1 is SGDLS and CDR2 is YYNGEE.

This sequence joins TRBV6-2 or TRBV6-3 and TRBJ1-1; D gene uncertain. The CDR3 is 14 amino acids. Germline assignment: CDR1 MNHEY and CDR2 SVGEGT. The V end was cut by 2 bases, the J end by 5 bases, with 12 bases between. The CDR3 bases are TGTGCCAGCAGTTACACAAACCGAGGAACTGAAGCTTTCTTT. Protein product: CASSYTNRGTEAFF.

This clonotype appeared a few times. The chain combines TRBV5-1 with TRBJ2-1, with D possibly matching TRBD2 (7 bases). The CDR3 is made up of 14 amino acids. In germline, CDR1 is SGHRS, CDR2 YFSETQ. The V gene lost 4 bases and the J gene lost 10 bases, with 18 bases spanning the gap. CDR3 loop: CASSPYREGLEQFF. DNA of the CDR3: TGCGCCAGCAGCCCCTACAGGGAGGGCCTAGAGCAGTTCTTC.

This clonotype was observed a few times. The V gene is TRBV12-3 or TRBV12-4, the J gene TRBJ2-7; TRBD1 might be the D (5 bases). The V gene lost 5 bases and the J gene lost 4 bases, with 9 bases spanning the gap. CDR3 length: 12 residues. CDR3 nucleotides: TGTGCCAGCAGTCCAGGGAAATACGAGCAGTACTTC. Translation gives CASSPGKYEQYF.

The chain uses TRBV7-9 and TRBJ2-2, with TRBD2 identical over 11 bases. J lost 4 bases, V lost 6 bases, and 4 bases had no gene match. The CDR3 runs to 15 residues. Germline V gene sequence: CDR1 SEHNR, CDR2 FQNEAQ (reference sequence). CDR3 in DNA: TGTGCCAGCAGTCAACTAGCGGGGGTCACCGGGGAGCTGTTTTTT. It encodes CASSQLAGVTGELFF.

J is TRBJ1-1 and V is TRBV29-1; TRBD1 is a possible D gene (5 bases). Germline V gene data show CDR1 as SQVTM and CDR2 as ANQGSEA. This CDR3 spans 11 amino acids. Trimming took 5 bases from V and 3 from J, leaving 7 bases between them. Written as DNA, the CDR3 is TGCAGCGTTCGACAGTACACTGAAGCTTTCTTT. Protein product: CSVRQYTEAFF.

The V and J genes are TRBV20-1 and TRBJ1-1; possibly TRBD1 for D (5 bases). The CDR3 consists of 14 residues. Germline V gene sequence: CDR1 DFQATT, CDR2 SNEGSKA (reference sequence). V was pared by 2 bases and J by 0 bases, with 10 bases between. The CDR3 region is CSARPLGLNTEAFF. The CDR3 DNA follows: TGCAGTGCTAGACCTCTGGGACTGAACACTGAAGCTTTCTTT.

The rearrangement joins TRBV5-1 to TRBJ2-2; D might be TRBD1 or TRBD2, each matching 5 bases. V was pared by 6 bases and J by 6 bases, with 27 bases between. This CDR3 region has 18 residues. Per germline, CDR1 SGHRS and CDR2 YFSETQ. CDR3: CASTTIGTEGVGAGELFF. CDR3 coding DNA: TGCGCCAGCACCACTATAGGGACCGAGGGTGTTGGAGCCGGGGAGCTGTTTTTT.

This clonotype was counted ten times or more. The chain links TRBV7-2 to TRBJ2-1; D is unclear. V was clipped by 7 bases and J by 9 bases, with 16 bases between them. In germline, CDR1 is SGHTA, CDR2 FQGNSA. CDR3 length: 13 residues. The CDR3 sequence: CASTPSSSGEQFF. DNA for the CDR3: TGTGCCAGCACCCCATCCAGCTCCGGTGAGCAGTTCTTC.

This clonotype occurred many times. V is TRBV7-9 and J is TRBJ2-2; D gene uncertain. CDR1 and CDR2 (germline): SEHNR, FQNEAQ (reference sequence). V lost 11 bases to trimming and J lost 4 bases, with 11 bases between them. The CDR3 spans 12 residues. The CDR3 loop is CASPRSTGELFF. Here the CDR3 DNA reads TGTGCCTCGCCCAGATCCACCGGGGAGCTGTTTTTT. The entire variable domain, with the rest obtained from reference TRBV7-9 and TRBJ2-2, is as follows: DTGVSQNPRHKITKRGQNVTFRCDPISEHNRLYWYRQTLGQGPEFLTYFQNEAQLEKSRLLSDRFSAERPKGSFSTLEIQRTEQGDSAMYLCASPRSTGELFFGEGSRLTVL.

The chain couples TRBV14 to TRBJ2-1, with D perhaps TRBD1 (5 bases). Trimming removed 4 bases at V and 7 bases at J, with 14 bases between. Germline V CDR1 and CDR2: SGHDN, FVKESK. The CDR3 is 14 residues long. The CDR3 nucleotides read TGTGCCAGCAGCCGGACCCAGGGTATGAATGAGCAGTTCTTC. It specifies CASSRTQGMNEQFF.

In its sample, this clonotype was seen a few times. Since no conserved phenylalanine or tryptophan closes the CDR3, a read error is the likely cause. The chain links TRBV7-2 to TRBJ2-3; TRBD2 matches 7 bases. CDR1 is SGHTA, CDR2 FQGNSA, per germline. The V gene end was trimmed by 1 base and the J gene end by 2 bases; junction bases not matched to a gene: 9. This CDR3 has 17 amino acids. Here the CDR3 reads CASSLVGGDSDTDTQYS. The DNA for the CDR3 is TGTGCCAGCAGCTTAGTGGGGGGGGACTCCGACACAGATACGCAGTATTCT.

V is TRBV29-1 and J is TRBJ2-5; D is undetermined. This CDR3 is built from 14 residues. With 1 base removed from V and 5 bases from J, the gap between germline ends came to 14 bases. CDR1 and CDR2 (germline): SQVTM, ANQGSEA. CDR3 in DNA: TGCAGCGTTGAAGGACGGCGAAGCGAGGAGACCCAGTACTTC. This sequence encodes CSVEGRRSEETQYF.